This TCR beta chain was sequenced for a study of blood T cell repertoires in COVID-19 (dated by TCRdb to about 2020). Context from the whole study: Collaborator samples came from the United States, Italy and Spain and covered acute and convalescent phases of COVID-19. The prospective study material was composed of cDNA or gDNA derived from T cells, B-cell-depleted T cells, or PBMCs. The dataset comprised deeply sampled blood TCRbeta repertoires from subjects exposed to, actively infected with, or recovered from COVID-19. A freely available public database, intended as a resource for researchers studying the immune response to SARS-CoV-2, is where the repertoires were released. The samples were drawn from two sources: the first 160 participants of the ongoing ImmuneRACE study, and approximately 1,300 subjects contributed by 6 global collaborators. Sample metadata almost always included a de-identified subject ID, COVID-19 status, age in years and sex. Where HLA class I and class II types were available, the types were taken from metadata supplied by the sample provider, not from assay-based typing. General conclusions and limits of the study: The quantity of clinical and demographic metadata differed by source and by participant and was supplied without curation.

TCRbeta CDR3 regions were amplified from genomic DNA by means of the immunoSEQ Assay, a bias-controlled multiplex PCR. As for the authors' bioinformatics: Nucleated cell counts per sample were estimated from amplification of reference gene primers within the assay. Sequence reads were collapsed and filtered to measure the absolute abundance of every unique TCRbeta CDR3 rearrangement. For each sample, productive Simpson clonality was calculated as the square root of Simpson's diversity index across productive rearrangements. Entries here come from immuneACCESS through TCRdb and include only in-frame sequences with V and J called. Some clones fail to appear in such tables; in the studies checked, an unresolved V gene covers under half of the shortfall, and the cause of the remainder is unknown. V, J and clone size reflect that table, while D and trimming were determined from the DNA. The sample has under 100,000 clones on record, roughly four fifths of them singletons. 10% of the sample is in the top ten clones.

As regards this clone: Its antigen remains undetermined. Qualities for individual bases were not recorded, and no much larger clone is one base off.

From the cysteine up to the phenylalanine, the CDR3 has a length of 14 residues. Solely the CDR3 DNA is kept, with 42 bases framed from the first base. Per the germline V gene, MNHEY is the CDR1 and SVGAGI is the CDR2. A distance of 12 bases separates the germline ends of V and J, which lose 2 bases and 4 bases respectively. Each collaborating institution followed its own protocols to collect whole blood in K2EDTA tubes. For TCRbeta analysis, collaborators shipped samples in one of three forms: frozen whole blood, isolated PBMCs, or DNA extracted from either of those sample types. The sample taken for sequencing was peripheral blood. The sequence is built from TRBV6-5 and TRBJ2-7; TRBD1 is a possible D gene, resting on 6 matching bases. This receptor was identified in a man in his sixties with acute or convalescent COVID-19. For the CDR3, the sequence is CASSYTGTTYEQYF. The nucleotide sequence reads as follows: TGTGCCAGCAGTTACACCGGGACAACTTACGAGCAGTACTTC.